Listed here are 26 T cell receptor beta chains from one sample, sequenced in a study of T cell responses to AZD1222 COVID-19 vaccine. Clones were sequenced by immunoSEQ multiplex PCR, and TCRdb holds only the in-frame ones, with some missing. Found here are some 190,000 clones, 80% to 90% of them singletons; the top ten hold approximately 6.9%. Sequencing was performed on peripheral blood, taken on day 0 of AZD1222 vaccination. The receptors were gathered from an adult in good health.

The chain joins TRBV3-1 (or the pseudogene TRBV3-2) to TRBJ1-6, with TRBD1 identical over 7 bases. V lost 4 bases and J lost 4; bases outside the gene matches: 13. The V gene's germline CDR1 is LGHDT and CDR2 YNNKEL (reference sequence). This CDR3 contains 18 residues. The CDR3 here is CASSPRDSLSTYNSPLHF. The DNA for the CDR3 is TGTGCCAGCAGCCCCCGGGACAGCCTTTCGACTTATAATTCACCCCTCCACTTT.

The V and J genes are TRBV28 and TRBJ1-1; D not resolved. Trimming removed 6 bases at V and 4 bases at J, with 15 bases between. Germline values: CDR1 MDHEN, CDR2 SYDVKM. The CDR3 contains 14 residues. CDR3 protein: CASSPPGSSTEAFF. The DNA of the CDR3 is TGTGCCAGCAGCCCGCCGGGGTCGAGCACTGAAGCTTTCTTT.

The chain combines TRBV12-3 or TRBV12-4 with TRBJ1-2; D is unresolved. The CDR3 spans 11 residues. V was cut by 2 bases and J by 2 bases, with 0 bases left in between. The CDR3 coding sequence is TGTGCCAGCAGTTTAAACTATGGCTACACCTTC. This encodes CASSLNYGYTF.

The genes are TRBV11-2 and TRBJ2-7, with a possible D match to TRBD1 (6 bases). CDR1 and CDR2 (germline): SGHAT, FQNNGV. Trimming removed 1 base at V and 3 bases at J, with 13 bases between. The CDR3 has 15 amino acids. DNA for the CDR3: TGTGCCAGCAGCTTAGGGGGACACACAATCTACGAGCAGTACTTC. This gives the protein CASSLGGHTIYEQYF.

The chain joins TRBV7-8 to TRBJ1-2; 8 nucleotides align to TRBD1. This CDR3 has 18 amino acids. Per the germline V gene, CDR1 is SGHVS and CDR2 is FQNEAQ. Trimming at V came to 5 bases and at J to 0 bases, leaving 14 bases not matched to a gene. CDR3 in DNA: TGTGCCAGCAGCAAAAGACCGGGACAGGCCCCTTCTAACTATGGCTACACCTTC. Its translation: CASSKRPGQAPSNYGYTF.

The chain couples TRBV20-1 to TRBJ2-2, with D hard to call. Trimming removed 3 bases from V and 2 bases from J, with 13 bases in between. Germline loops: CDR1 DFQATT, CDR2 SNEGSKA (reference sequence). The CDR3 totals 15 residues. The CDR3 protein is CSASWLGPNTGELFF. The CDR3 DNA reads TGCAGTGCTAGTTGGCTTGGGCCAAACACCGGGGAGCTGTTTTTT.

This clone was counted once. The genes are TRBV14 and TRBJ1-1; D not resolved. The CDR3 has 13 residues. The ends were cut back, 1 base at V and 5 bases at J, with 8 bases in the middle. Germline CDR1 and CDR2: SGHDN and FVKESK. The CDR3 DNA reads TGTGCCAGCAGCCAAGGAAGGGCAACTGAAGCTTTCTTT. Translation: CASSQGRATEAFF.

The chain combines TRBV30 with TRBJ1-1, with 8 nucleotides matching TRBD1. After removal of 0 bases from V and 5 bases from J, the junction contained 11 bases not matched to a gene. The CDR3 covers 16 residues. CDR1 GTSNPN and CDR2 SVGIG come from the germline V gene (reference sequence). Written as DNA, the CDR3 is TGTGCCTGGAGTGTGATGTTGCCGGACAGGGAGACTGAAGCTTTCTTT. This gives the protein CAWSVMLPDRETEAFF. Filled out from reference TRBV30 and TRBJ1-1, the complete variable domain reads SQTIHQWPATLVQPVGSPLSLECTVEGTSNPNLYWYRQAAGRGLQLLFYSVGIGQISSEVPQNLSASRPQDRQFILSSKKLLLSDSGFYLCAWSVMLPDRETEAFFGQGTRLTVV.

The chain is built from TRBV7-9 and TRBJ1-2; 10 bases align to TRBD1. The CDR3 contains 13 residues. Losses at the gene ends were 5 bases for V and 10 bases for J; bases not matched to a gene: 7. Germline assignment: CDR1 SEHNR and CDR2 FQNEAQ (reference sequence). The CDR3 nucleotides are TGTGCCAGCAGCCCCCGACAGGGGGCTTTCTACACCTTC. Protein: CASSPRQGAFYTF. Together with reference TRBV7-9 and TRBJ1-2, the CDR3 gives the full variable domain: DTGVSQNPRHKITKRGQNVTFRCDPISEHNRLYWYRQTLGQGPEFLTYFQNEAQLEKSRLLSDRFSAERPKGSFSTLEIQRTEQGDSAMYLCASSPRQGAFYTFGSGTRLTVV.

The rearrangement links TRBV6-5 to TRBJ1-2; D gene uncertain. V was shortened by 8 bases and J by 7 bases, with 17 bases between the two germline ends. This CDR3 has 13 residues. The V gene's germline CDR1 is MNHEY and CDR2 SVGAGI. The CDR3 sequence: CASLDGVNRGYTF. The CDR3 DNA reads TGTGCCAGCTTGGACGGAGTGAATCGTGGCTACACCTTC.

This clone has a handful of counts. The rearrangement uses TRBV5-6 and TRBJ2-2; D remains unclear. Per the germline V gene, CDR1 is SGHDT and CDR2 is YYEEEE. The CDR3 is 15 residues long. V was trimmed by 2 bases and J by 0 bases, leaving 8 bases between them. The CDR3 DNA sequence: TGTGCCAGCAGCTTCGTGGGGACGAACACCGGGGAGCTGTTTTTT. Its protein product is CASSFVGTNTGELFF.

The V and J genes are TRBV19 and TRBJ1-4, with TRBD1 matching 7 bases. Germline V gene sequence: CDR1 LNHDA, CDR2 SQIVND (reference sequence). V was pared by 2 bases and J by 11 bases, with 11 bases of the junction left unmatched. CDR3 length: 15 amino acids. CDR3: CASSIRQGGTAKLFF. Here the CDR3 DNA reads TGTGCCAGTAGTATAAGGCAGGGGGGCACAGCGAAACTGTTTTTT.

This chain joins TRBV6-2 or TRBV6-3 and TRBJ2-7; possibly TRBD2 for D (5 bases). This CDR3 is 14 amino acids long. In germline, CDR1 is MNHEY, CDR2 SVGEGT. The germline V and J ends were trimmed by 1 base and 0 bases, with 7 bases remaining between them. The CDR3 nucleotides are TGTGCCAGCAGTTACTACGGGGACTCCTACGAGCAGTACTTC. This encodes CASSYYGDSYEQYF.

In this sample, this clone turned up a few times. The rearrangement joins TRBV10-3 to TRBJ1-1, with D perhaps TRBD1 (5 bases). Trimming left V 0 bases short and J 4 bases short, with 9 bases between. CDR1 and CDR2 (germline): ENHRY, SYGVKD. This CDR3 is built from 14 residues. This CDR3 reads CAISESRGGTEAFF. In DNA form, the CDR3 reads TGTGCCATCAGTGAGTCTCGGGGCGGCACTGAAGCTTTCTTT.

The chain couples TRBV5-6 to TRBJ2-7, with 8 nucleotides matching TRBD2. Germline V gene sequence: CDR1 SGHDT, CDR2 YYEEEE. V shed 4 bases and J 6 bases; nucleotides not matched to a gene: 12. The length of the CDR3 is 15 residues. CDR3 region: CASSGLDGGAVEQYV. The CDR3 DNA reads TGTGCCAGCAGCGGCTTGGACGGGGGGGCGGTCGAGCAGTACGTC.

The V call is TRBV10-1, the J call TRBJ2-7; tentative D call: TRBD2 (5 bases). V was pared by 6 bases and J by 4 bases, with 10 bases between. The CDR3 is 12 amino acids. Germline-derived CDR1 and CDR2 are WNHNN and SYGVQD (reference sequence). CDR3 sequence: CASSETGYEQYV. Written as DNA, the CDR3 is TGCGCCAGCAGCGAAACGGGGTACGAGCAGTACGTC.

A few counts support this clone. V is TRBV20-1 and J is TRBJ2-7; D uncertain. This CDR3 has 13 amino acids. The V and J ends lost 3 bases and 3 bases respectively, with 12 bases between them. Germline V gene lookup returns CDR1 DFQATT and CDR2 SNEGSKA (reference sequence). This CDR3 is CSASRTAFYEQYF. In DNA, the CDR3 is TGCAGTGCTAGTCGTACCGCGTTCTACGAGCAGTACTTC.

This sequence joins TRBV6-5 and TRBJ1-1; TRBD1 is a possible D gene (5 bases). Trimming took off 5 bases at V and 9 bases at J, with 16 bases between the two ends. The V gene's germline CDR1 is MNHEY and CDR2 SVGAGI. The CDR3 runs to 13 residues. As DNA, the CDR3 is TGTGCCAGCAGTCCTCGGGAAGGGGTGAAAGCTTTCTTT. It specifies CASSPREGVKAFF.

J is TRBJ2-1 and V is TRBV5-6; D is unclear. There are 13 residues in the CDR3. Germline V gene lookup returns CDR1 SGHDT and CDR2 YYEEEE. Trimming took 4 bases from V and 6 from J, leaving 11 bases between them. DNA for the CDR3: TGTGCCAGCAGCGTCGGGTCGATCAATGAGCAGTTCTTC. Protein: CASSVGSINEQFF.

The chain is built from TRBV7-9 and TRBJ1-6; possible D gene TRBD1, 6 bases. Germline V gene data show CDR1 as SEHNR and CDR2 as FQNEAQ (reference sequence). Trimming pared 2 bases from V and 10 bases from J, leaving 12 bases between. This CDR3 comprises 14 residues. As DNA, the CDR3 is TGTGCCAGCAGCTTACTAGGGGGAGGATCACCCCTCCACTTT. It encodes CASSLLGGGSPLHF.

This chain joins TRBV30 and TRBJ1-4, with D perhaps matching TRBD1 (6 bases). The CDR3 is made up of 12 amino acids. Germline values: CDR1 GTSNPN, CDR2 SVGIG (reference sequence). The V end lost 4 bases, the J end lost 8 bases, and 11 bases lay between the germline ends. The CDR3 protein is CAWTEGGEKLFF. In DNA form, the CDR3 reads TGTGCCTGGACAGAAGGGGGGGAAAAACTGTTTTTT.

This chain's CDR3 is CASREQGGGEKLFF. The DNA of the CDR3 is TGTGCCAGCAGGGAACAGGGGGGCGGCGAAAAACTGTTTTTT. This chain uses TRBV2 with TRBJ1-4; TRBD1 matches 8 bases. The trim removed 6 bases at V and 8 bases at J, leaving 8 bases unmatched. The CDR3 extends over 14 amino acids. From germline, CDR1 is SNHLY and CDR2 FYNNEI.

The genes are TRBV3-1 (or the pseudogene TRBV3-2) and TRBJ2-2; TRBD1 matches at 8 bases. V lost 4 bases to trimming and J lost 2 bases; unmatched junction nucleotides: 6. The CDR3 contains 16 residues. Germline V lookup: CDR1 LGHDT, CDR2 YNNKEL (reference sequence). The CDR3 bases are TGTGCCAGCAGCCTCGGACAGGGAAGAAACACCGGGGAGCTGTTTTTT. It specifies CASSLGQGRNTGELFF.

V gene TRBV24-1 combines with J gene TRBJ2-7, with 8 bases that match TRBD1. With V trimmed by 8 bases and J by 3 bases, 8 bases remained unmatched. CDR1 and CDR2 from the germline V gene are KGHDR and SFDVKD. This CDR3 spans 14 amino acids. The CDR3, as DNA: TGTGCCACCAAGGATTCGGACAGGGTCTACGAGCAGTACGTC. Encoded protein: CATKDSDRVYEQYV.

The table lists this clone with a count of one. The V gene is TRBV7-9, the J gene TRBJ1-2, with 9 nucleotides matching TRBD1. Trimming at V came to 2 bases and at J to 2 bases, leaving 9 bases not matched to a gene. Germline V gene sequence: CDR1 SEHNR, CDR2 FQNEAQ (reference sequence). This CDR3 spans 17 amino acids. The CDR3 DNA reads as TGTGCCAGCAGCTTATCCGGACAGGGGCTCAGGAACTATGGCTACACCTTC. It yields the protein CASSLSGQGLRNYGYTF.

This clone was recorded only once. The chain carries TRBV10-3 and TRBJ2-3; D is possibly TRBD2 (5 bases). The CDR3 totals 15 residues. The ends were cut back, 3 bases at V and 2 bases at J, with 12 bases in the middle. Germline V gives CDR1 ENHRY, CDR2 SYGVKD. The CDR3 DNA follows: TGTGCCATCAGTGATTTACGGGAAAACACAGATACGCAGTATTTT. Encoded protein: CAISDLRENTDTQYF.